This TCR beta chain was retrieved from a study of T cell clonality in common variable immunodeficiency. Here immunoSEQ multiplex PCR was the method, and the copy in TCRdb shows in-frame clones only, minus some. The sample lists some 34,000 clones, none appearing once, the ten largest making up around 7%. This clone was observed a few times. No antigen is known for it. The read gets to within 3 residues of the CDR3 end, and the germline J gene fills in the rest. The CDR3 length is 14 residues. Trimming left V 5 bases short and J 3 bases short, with 14 bases between. Germline-derived CDR1 and CDR2 are SEHNR and FQNEAQ (reference sequence). General study results and limits: Common variable immunodeficiency TCR beta sequences reportedly had fewer deletions and N-nucleotide insertions.

The sample comprised peripheral blood mononuclear cells. The sequence derives from a human donor with common variable immunodeficiency. The rearrangement uses TRBV7-9 and TRBJ2-7, with unresolved D. The sequenced part of the CDR3 DNA is TGTGCCAGCAGCGCAACCGGGTCCCTCTACGAG. Translated: CASSATGSLYE. The CDR3 in full is CASSATGSLYEQYF. The full variable domain, completed using reference TRBV7-9 and TRBJ2-7, is DTGVSQNPRHKITKRGQNVTFRCDPISEHNRLYWYRQTLGQGPEFLTYFQNEAQLEKSRLLSDRFSAERPKGSFSTLEIQRTEQGDSAMYLCASSATGSLYEQYFGPGTRLTVT.